The text below deals with one T cell receptor (beta chain). Its specificity is not known. Germline CDR1 reads LNHDA; CDR2 reads SQIVND (reference sequence). V lost 6 bases and J 7 bases, leaving 19 bases between the germline ends. The CDR3 is made up of 14 amino acids. Both iRepertoire HTBI primers and Arm-PCR of CDR3 regions were used to build the TCR beta libraries. TCRdb used MiXCR to reprocess the multiplex PCR reads, holding one entry per CDR3 protein. The table lists 650,000 to 700,000 distinct CDR3 sequences, around 30% of them singletons, with under 50% in the top ten. Time point specified: persistent/refractory GD, antithyroid drugs over 5 years with positive TRAb. Construction of the TCR library relied on RNA isolated from PBMCs. The sample comes from a study of regulatory T cells in long-lasting Graves disease. Study results and limitations: It was in persistent disease that TRBV28, TRBJ1-2 and TRBJ2-5 were favored. Among the persistent patients, about 3,000 public clonotypes were shared, more than the 850 to 1,000 shared among new patients.

The sample in question was peripheral blood mononuclear cells (PBMCs), obtained when the disease was refractory, from a patient treated with antithyroid drugs. The chain links TRBV19 to TRBJ2-7; D might be TRBD1 or TRBD2, each matching 5 bases. This sequence was found in a female donor with Graves disease. The CDR3 region has the DNA TGTGCCAGTAGCCCCCGGGGCTCCGATGGTGAGCAGTACTTC. It specifies CASSPRGSDGEQYF.